This TCR beta chain was documented in a study of long-term antiretroviral therapy in people with HIV. Running of the v3.0 immunoSEQ assay took place at survey level. Using immunoSEQ multiplex PCR, the repertoire was profiled, and TCRdb retains in-frame clones only, with some absent. The repertoire holds around 43,000 clones, with 94% as singletons. The V gene end was trimmed by 4 bases and the J gene end by 2 bases; junction bases not matched to a gene: 13. CDR1 is ENHRY, CDR2 SYGVKD, per germline. This CDR3 has 17 residues. Specimen: unsorted PBMCs, collected just over 9 years after starting antiretroviral therapy. The receptor was derived from a man between 25 and 39 years old with HIV. The J gene is TRBJ2-7, the V gene TRBV10-3, with TRBD1 matching 8 bases. In DNA, the CDR3 is TGTGCCATCAGTGGACCGGGGGAGGACAGGGCGGCCTACGAGCAGTACTTC. Translating it yields CAISGPGEDRAAYEQYF.